One and the same sample provided the 23 T cell receptor beta chains below, sequenced in a study of cytomegalovirus exposure and HLA in healthy donors. With 60 Vbeta and 13 Jbeta primers, the PCR was carried out. Sequencing used immunoSEQ multiplex PCR; TCRdb keeps in-frame clones, though not all of them. The sample contains about 200,000 clones, approximately 70% of which appear only once. Sample: PBMCs. The source is a middle-aged man in good health and CMV-seropositive.

CDR3 DNA: TGTGCCAGCAGCAGGACAGGGATTGGCTATGGCTACACCTTC. The encoded protein is CASSRTGIGYGYTF. The V call is TRBV16, the J call TRBJ1-2, with TRBD1 matching over 8 bases. CDR1 and CDR2 (germline): KGHSY, FQNENV. The CDR3 sequence is 14 residues long. Trimming cost V 5 bases and J 4 bases; bases outside gene matches: 6.

The rearrangement joins TRBV5-6 to TRBJ2-7, with 11 bases lining up with TRBD2. Germline loops: CDR1 SGHDT, CDR2 YYEEEE. CDR3 length: 14 amino acids. J gave up 6 bases and V 3 bases, and 5 bases lay outside the gene matches. The CDR3 here is CASSWIAGGFEQYF. CDR3 DNA: TGTGCCAGCAGCTGGATAGCGGGGGGGTTCGAGCAGTACTTC.

V usage is TRBV5-4 and J usage is TRBJ1-2; 10 bases line up with TRBD1. Germline V lookup: CDR1 SGHNT, CDR2 YYREEE (reference sequence). This CDR3 comprises 15 residues. V gave up 4 bases and J gave up 2 bases; unmatched junction bases: 5. CDR3 in DNA: TGTGCCAGCAGCAAGACGACAGGGGGCAACTATGGCTACACCTTC. Residues: CASSKTTGGNYGYTF.

The V call is TRBV28, the J call TRBJ2-5; 9 bases match TRBD2. There are 16 residues in the CDR3. Losses at the gene ends were 4 bases for V and 4 bases for J; bases not matched to a gene: 10. The germline CDR1 and CDR2 sequences are MDHEN and SYDVKM. In nucleotides, the CDR3 is TGTGCCAGCAGTTCCCGCCGCGGGGGGGGAGGAGAGACCCAGTACTTC. This translates into CASSSRRGGGGETQYF. Filled out from reference TRBV28 and TRBJ2-5, the complete variable domain reads DVKVTQSSRYLVKRTGEKVFLECVQDMDHENMFWYRQDPGLGLRLIYFSYDVKMKEKGDIPEGYSVSREKKERFSLILESASTNQTSMYLCASSSRRGGGGETQYFGPGTRLLVL.

V usage is TRBV4-3 and J usage is TRBJ2-7; 9 bases line up with TRBD1. CDR3 length: 17 residues. The trim removed 0 bases at V and 7 bases at J, leaving 13 bases unmatched. The germline V gene has CDR1 LGHNA and CDR2 YSLEER. As DNA, the CDR3 is TGCGCCAGCAGCCAAGACATGCCGGGACAGGGCCGGGGGGAGCAGTACTTC. Amino acids: CASSQDMPGQGRGEQYF.

This rearrangement joins TRBV9 to TRBJ2-7; 7 bases map to TRBD1. Germline CDR1 and CDR2: SGDLS and YYNGEE. The CDR3 has 15 amino acids. The junction had 7 bases not matched to a gene; V was cut back by 0 bases and J by 4 bases. CDR3 sequence: CASSVERGPLYEQYF. The DNA of the CDR3 is TGTGCCAGCAGCGTAGAGAGGGGGCCTCTTTACGAGCAGTACTTC.

The chain has TRBV28 and TRBJ2-1; 11 positions agree with TRBD2. The CDR3 is 16 amino acids. The junction had 5 bases not matched to a gene; V was cut back by 6 bases and J by 1 base. Per the germline V gene, CDR1 is MDHEN and CDR2 is SYDVKM. The CDR3 is CASSPPSGGSYNEQFF. Here the CDR3 DNA reads TGTGCCAGCAGCCCTCCTAGCGGGGGGTCCTACAATGAGCAGTTCTTC. The full variable domain, completed using reference TRBV28 and TRBJ2-1, is DVKVTQSSRYLVKRTGEKVFLECVQDMDHENMFWYRQDPGLGLRLIYFSYDVKMKEKGDIPEGYSVSREKKERFSLILESASTNQTSMYLCASSPPSGGSYNEQFFGPGTRLTVL.

The V gene is TRBV4-3, the J gene TRBJ1-6; 9 bases are a match to TRBD1. V dropped 0 bases and J dropped 8; count of bases not matched to a gene: 2. The CDR3 consists of 15 residues. Germline lookup yields CDR1 LGHNA and CDR2 YSLEER. The CDR3 DNA sequence: TGCGCCAGCAGCCAAGAAGACAGGGGGGATTCACCCCTCCACTTT. This sequence encodes CASSQEDRGDSPLHF.

This clone was counted only a few times. The V call is TRBV19, the J call TRBJ1-1; tentative D call: TRBD1 (5 bases). In germline, CDR1 is LNHDA, CDR2 SQIVND (reference sequence). V was pared by 5 bases and J by 7 bases, with 8 bases between. The CDR3 runs 11 residues. Written as DNA, the CDR3 is TGTGCCAGTAGTCAGGGTTTTGAAGCTTTCTTT. Its protein product is CASSQGFEAFF.

The chain links TRBV7-9 to TRBJ2-7; D gene unclear. CDR3 length equals 13 residues. Trimming shortened V by 3 bases and J by 4 bases, and 10 bases separated the two germline ends. From germline, CDR1 is SEHNR and CDR2 FQNEAQ (reference sequence). This chain's CDR3 is CASSFGRLYEQYF. CDR3 nucleotide sequence: TGTGCCAGCAGCTTTGGCAGGCTGTACGAGCAGTACTTC.

This chain joins TRBV15 and TRBJ2-3; 10 bases fit TRBD2. CDR1 is LNHNV, CDR2 YYDKDF, per germline (reference sequence). This CDR3 has 16 residues. V lost 6 bases to trimming and J lost 4 bases; unmatched junction nucleotides: 10. The CDR3 here is CATREGGLAGADTQYF. CDR3 coding DNA: TGTGCCACCAGGGAGGGGGGCCTAGCGGGGGCAGATACGCAGTATTTT.

The chain has TRBV27 and TRBJ1-1, with D uncertain. This CDR3 comprises 14 residues. Trimming took off 6 bases at V and 1 base at J, with 12 bases between the two ends. The germline gives CDR1 MNHEY, CDR2 SMNVEV (reference sequence). The DNA for the CDR3 is TGTGCCAGCAGCCCCCTCACAGAGAACACTGAAGCTTTCTTT. Protein product: CASSPLTENTEAFF.

This clone has just a few counts. The chain is built from TRBV2 and TRBJ1-2; D is unresolved. CDR1 and CDR2 from the germline V gene are SNHLY and FYNNEI. This CDR3 has 14 amino acids. Between the trimmed V and J ends, which lost 3 bases and 6 bases, there was a span of 14 bases. The CDR3 loop reads CASSEFGELDGYTF. CDR3 sequence (DNA): TGTGCCAGCAGTGAGTTTGGGGAGTTGGATGGCTACACCTTC.

The chain couples TRBV5-1 to TRBJ1-3, with D uncertain. The CDR3 is made up of 15 amino acids. Trimming took 2 bases from V and 3 from J, leaving 12 bases between them. Germline V gene lookup returns CDR1 SGHRS and CDR2 YFSETQ. DNA for the CDR3: TGCGCCAGCAGCTTCTCGGGAGTCGATGGAAACACCATATATTTT. Residues: CASSFSGVDGNTIYF.

The table lists this clone with a count of one. The chain is built from TRBV25-1 and TRBJ2-3, with D unresolved. The CDR3 totals 18 residues. CDR1 MGHDK and CDR2 SYGVNS come from the germline V gene. Trimming pared 3 bases from V and 2 bases from J, leaving 21 bases between. CDR3 amino acids: CASSDLTSLIPSTDTQYF. The CDR3 DNA is TGTGCCAGCAGTGATCTCACCAGTTTGATCCCTTCCACAGATACGCAGTATTTT.

The chain has TRBV29-1 and TRBJ2-3; D possibly corresponds to TRBD1 (5 bases). The CDR3 sequence is 12 residues long. V dropped 4 bases and J dropped 2 bases, with 7 bases sitting between them. CDR1 and CDR2 (germline): SQVTM, ANQGSEA. The CDR3 DNA is TGCAGCGTTGGACAGCACACAGATACGCAGTATTTT. It encodes CSVGQHTDTQYF.

The genes are TRBV28 and TRBJ2-1; 11 bases are shared with TRBD2. V lost 1 base and J lost 0; bases outside the gene matches: 2. CDR3 length equals 17 residues. Germline-derived CDR1 and CDR2 are MDHEN and SYDVKM. Here the CDR3 DNA reads TGTGCCAGCAGTTTATATCTAGCGGGGGGCTCCTACAATGAGCAGTTCTTC. Translated: CASSLYLAGGSYNEQFF. Variable domain in full (rest from reference TRBV28 and TRBJ2-1): DVKVTQSSRYLVKRTGEKVFLECVQDMDHENMFWYRQDPGLGLRLIYFSYDVKMKEKGDIPEGYSVSREKKERFSLILESASTNQTSMYLCASSLYLAGGSYNEQFFGPGTRLTVL.

The chain couples TRBV4-1 to TRBJ2-6, with D uncertain. The CDR3 is 16 amino acids. Trimming removed 1 base from V and 0 bases from J, with 7 bases in between. CDR1 is MGHRA and CDR2 is YSYEKL in the germline V gene. The CDR3 reads CASSQVTVSGANVLTF. Here the CDR3 DNA reads TGCGCCAGCAGCCAAGTAACGGTCTCTGGGGCCAACGTCCTGACTTTC.

The chain recombines TRBV14 with TRBJ2-1; possible D gene TRBD2, 6 bases. This CDR3 is built from 16 residues. Germline CDR1 and CDR2: SGHDN and FVKESK. The V and J ends lost 2 bases and 4 bases respectively, with 15 bases between them. As DNA, the CDR3 is TGTGCCAGCAGCCAACCGGAGGGAGTAAGATACAATGAGCAGTTCTTC. Protein sequence: CASSQPEGVRYNEQFF.

This clone was observed a handful of times. This rearrangement joins TRBV29-1 to TRBJ2-5; maybe TRBD2 (6 bases). CDR1 SQVTM and CDR2 ANQGSEA come from the germline V gene. Trimming took 7 bases from V and 7 from J, leaving 13 bases between them. CDR3 length: 11 amino acids. The CDR3 spells CSASLEGTQYF. As DNA, the CDR3 is TGCAGCGCTTCCTTGGAGGGGACCCAGTACTTC.

The gene calls are TRBV2 and TRBJ1-2; D is uncertain. The CDR3 runs to 12 residues. Germline CDR1 SNHLY, CDR2 FYNNEI. The V end was cut by 7 bases, the J end by 14 bases, with 20 bases between. CDR3 DNA: TGTGCCAGCATAGAGGGTGTACAGCACGTTACCTTC. It specifies CASIEGVQHVTF.

The table lists this clone with a count of one. The chain links TRBV7-6 to TRBJ2-3; 9 bases match TRBD2. This CDR3 contains 18 residues. Trimming cost V 1 base and J 5 bases; bases outside gene matches: 13. Germline lookup yields CDR1 SGHVS and CDR2 FNYEAQ. The CDR3 reads CASSLGLIKRGAGDTQYF. CDR3 bases: TGTGCCAGCAGCTTAGGCCTCATCAAGCGGGGGGCGGGAGATACGCAGTATTTT.

This rearrangement joins TRBV5-5 to TRBJ1-2; 8 bases align to TRBD1. Germline trimming cut 1 base from V and 2 bases from J; bases unmatched to any gene: 4. This CDR3 has 15 residues. The V gene's germline CDR1 is SGHKS and CDR2 YYEKEE (reference sequence). The CDR3 loop reads CASSLFHRGNYGYTF. The CDR3 nucleotides read TGTGCCAGCAGCTTGTTCCACAGGGGGAACTATGGCTACACCTTC.